The clone carrying this TCR beta chain was seen only a few times. What it binds is not known. The CDR3 loop spans 17 amino acids. V lost 3 bases, J lost 6 bases, and 14 bases stayed unmatched. CDR1 is SGDLS, CDR2 YYNGEE, per germline. This entry comes from a study of cytomegalovirus exposure and HLA in healthy donors. The PCR was carried out with 60 Vbeta primers and 13 Jbeta primers. Generated by immunoSEQ multiplex PCR, the TCRdb table keeps only in-frame clones and is missing some. The table records tens of thousands of clones, roughly 60% of them present only once. Study-wide results and limits: The majority of CMV-associated TCR beta chains were reported as apparently HLA-restricted in a later analysis. In vitro, a few CMV-associated chains proved specific for CMV antigens.

This rearrangement joins TRBV9 to TRBJ2-1; 8 bases are shared with TRBD2. The source of this sequence is a woman aged 45-60 years in good health and CMV-seropositive. Sequenced material: PBMCs. The CDR3 loop is CASSADLSGGPGNEQFF. As DNA, the CDR3 is TGTGCCAGCAGCGCCGACTTGAGCGGGGGCCCGGGCAATGAGCAGTTCTTC.